These 22 T cell receptor beta chains share one sample of origin, sequenced in a study of PD-1 blockade in classical Hodgkin lymphoma. This sample's time point: cycle 4 day 1 (C4D1), after around six weeks of nivolumab. Relapses following autologous stem cell transplantation were seen in all patients, with brentuximab vedotin exposure varying. Produced via immunoSEQ multiplex PCR; TCRdb's table is partial and in-frame only. The sample includes over 70,000 clones, approximately 90% of them seen just once. The specimen comprised peripheral blood mononuclear cells (PBMCs), sampled before the fourth cycle of nivolumab. Receptor source: a human donor with classical Hodgkin lymphoma.

The chain employs TRBV19 and TRBJ1-1; 7 positions agree with TRBD1. The CDR3 extends over 16 amino acids. The germline CDR1 and CDR2 sequences are LNHDA and SQIVND (reference sequence). V gave up 5 bases and J gave up 0 bases; unmatched junction bases: 9. The CDR3 reads CASSPIRQGLNTEAFF. The CDR3 nucleotides are TGTGCCAGTAGTCCGATCAGACAGGGACTGAACACTGAAGCTTTCTTT.

Here the CDR3 DNA reads TGTGCCAGCCCAAAGGGGGGGACTGAAGCTTTCTTT. It translates to CASPKGGTEAFF. V gene TRBV7-9 combines with J gene TRBJ1-1; D possibly corresponds to TRBD1 (6 bases). The germline CDR1 and CDR2 sequences are SEHNR and FQNEAQ (reference sequence). Trimming shortened V by 8 bases and J by 5 bases, and 12 bases separated the two germline ends. The CDR3 has 12 residues.

This clone showed up just a few times. CDR3 coding DNA: TGCGCCAGCAGCTCGACAGGGGTCCAGGGTGGCTACACCTTC. Amino acids: CASSSTGVQGGYTF. The V and J genes are TRBV5-1 and TRBJ1-2; 8 bases are a match to TRBD1. With V trimmed by 3 bases and J by 7 bases, 8 bases remained unmatched. CDR1 is SGHRS and CDR2 is YFSETQ in the germline V gene. The CDR3 is 14 residues long. Complete variable domain (other parts from reference TRBV5-1 and TRBJ1-2): KAGVTQTPRYLIKTRGQQVTLSCSPISGHRSVSWYQQTPGQGLQFLFEYFSETQRNKGNFPGRFSGRQFSNSRSEMNVSTLELGDSALYLCASSSTGVQGGYTFGSGTRLTVV.

The rearrangement links TRBV18 to TRBJ1-5, with D hard to call. The germline V and J ends were trimmed by 6 bases and 0 bases, with 15 bases remaining between them. The CDR3 is 16 amino acids. Germline V gene data show CDR1 as KGHSH and CDR2 as LQKENI. The CDR3 region is CASSSNPSYSNQPQHF. The CDR3 nucleotides are TGTGCCAGCTCCTCGAACCCATCCTATAGCAATCAGCCCCAGCATTTT.

Concerning this clone itself: One end of the junction varies from germline; a read error may be responsible. V usage is TRBV11-2 and J usage is TRBJ1-2, with D perhaps TRBD1 (5 bases). The CDR3 has 16 residues. The germline V gene has CDR1 SGHAT and CDR2 FQNNGV. Written as DNA, the CDR3 is TGTGCCAGCAACTTAGTTGGCCAGGGTATACACTATGGCTACACCTTC. It translates to CASNLVGQGIHYGYTF. Full variable domain (outside the CDR3, taken from reference TRBV11-2 and TRBJ1-2): EAGVAQSPRYKIIEKRQSVAFWCNPISGHATLYWYQQILGQGPKLLIQFQNNGVVDDSQLPKDRFSAERLKGVDSTLKIQPAKLEDSAVYLCASNLVGQGIHYGYTFGSGTRLTVV.

The chain recombines TRBV28 with TRBJ2-1; possible D gene TRBD2, 5 bases. This CDR3 has 14 amino acids. Between the trimmed V and J ends, which lost 7 bases and 4 bases, there was a span of 14 bases. The germline gives CDR1 MDHEN, CDR2 SYDVKM. The CDR3 nucleotides read TGTGCCAGCACTGCGCCCCGGGGTTACAATGAGCAGTTCTTC. This encodes CASTAPRGYNEQFF. The variable domain in full, completed from reference TRBV28 and TRBJ2-1, reads DVKVTQSSRYLVKRTGEKVFLECVQDMDHENMFWYRQDPGLGLRLIYFSYDVKMKEKGDIPEGYSVSREKKERFSLILESASTNQTSMYLCASTAPRGYNEQFFGPGTRLTVL.

Written as DNA, the CDR3 is TGTGCCAGCAGCTTGCGACAACTATACGAGCAGTACTTC. This sequence encodes CASSLRQLYEQYF. The chain couples TRBV7-6 to TRBJ2-7; no firm D call. The ends were cut back, 3 bases at V and 4 bases at J, with 10 bases in the middle. Germline values: CDR1 SGHVS, CDR2 FNYEAQ. The CDR3 contains 13 residues. The whole variable domain, filled in from reference TRBV7-6 and TRBJ2-7, reads GAGVSQSPRYKVTKRGQDVALRCDPISGHVSLYWYRQALGQGPEFLTYFNYEAQQDKSGLPNDRFSAERPEGSISTLTIQRTEQRDSAMYRCASSLRQLYEQYFGPGTRLTVT.

The CDR3 region is CAWRTLRGVETQYF. The CDR3 DNA follows: TGTGCCTGGAGGACTTTGCGGGGAGTGGAGACCCAGTACTTC. The rearrangement links TRBV30 to TRBJ2-5, with D possibly matching TRBD2 (6 bases). Trimming removed 3 bases at V and 5 bases at J, with 16 bases between. Germline V CDR1 and CDR2: GTSNPN, SVGIG (reference sequence). The CDR3 sequence is 14 residues long.

The chain couples TRBV15 to TRBJ2-1; possible D gene TRBD2, 7 bases. The V gene's germline CDR1 is LNHNV and CDR2 YYDKDF (reference sequence). The length of the CDR3 is 16 residues. V was shortened by 0 bases and J by 2 bases, with 11 bases between the two germline ends. The CDR3 DNA follows: TGTGCCACCAGCAGAGAAGGGGGGGAGGCCTACAATGAGCAGTTCTTC. Translation gives CATSREGGEAYNEQFF.

This clone has a single count. This chain joins TRBV5-6 and TRBJ2-1; 9 bases fit TRBD1. Germline V gene sequence: CDR1 SGHDT, CDR2 YYEEEE. The CDR3 is made up of 18 amino acids. With 4 bases clipped from V and 6 bases from J, the junction kept 17 bases outside the gene matches. CDR3 protein: CASSLEKTTGGRLNEQFF. The CDR3 coding sequence is TGTGCCAGCAGCCTAGAAAAAACCACAGGGGGCCGTCTCAATGAGCAGTTCTTC.

The chain carries TRBV4-1 and TRBJ1-5, with 8 bases lining up with TRBD1. CDR3 size: 17 residues. Trimming at V came to 4 bases and at J to 2 bases, leaving 10 bases not matched to a gene. Germline V gene lookup returns CDR1 MGHRA and CDR2 YSYEKL. The CDR3 coding sequence is TGCGCCAGCAGCCCGGACAGGGAGGCTTATCGCAATCAGCCCCAGCATTTT. This sequence encodes CASSPDREAYRNQPQHF.

Of note for this clone: Other nucleotide sequences in the sample specify the same CDR3. The chain uses TRBV29-1 and TRBJ2-5, with 8 nucleotides matching TRBD1. Looked up from germline, CDR1 is SQVTM and CDR2 is ANQGSEA. This CDR3 spans 13 amino acids. V trimming: 3 bases; J trimming: 1 base; junction bases outside the gene matches: 1. The CDR3 reads CSVEDRVQETQYF. The CDR3 nucleotides are TGCAGCGTTGAGGACAGGGTCCAAGAGACCCAGTACTTC.

The genes are TRBV18 and TRBJ2-6; 8 bases fit TRBD1. This CDR3 comprises 17 residues. The junction had 8 bases not matched to a gene; V was cut back by 6 bases and J by 1 base. CDR1 KGHSH and CDR2 LQKENI come from the germline V gene. CDR3 sequence reads: CASSQGQGASGANVLTF. The CDR3 coding sequence is TGTGCCAGCTCCCAAGGCCAGGGGGCGTCTGGGGCCAACGTCCTGACTTTC.

This chain joins TRBV30 and TRBJ1-1; no clear D gene. Germline V gives CDR1 GTSNPN, CDR2 SVGIG (reference sequence). V was trimmed by 4 bases and J by 1 base, leaving 13 bases between them. The CDR3 runs 14 residues. CDR3 nucleotide sequence: TGTGCCTGGACCCGCGGGGATCCGAACACTGAAGCTTTCTTT. Its protein is CAWTRGDPNTEAFF.

The rearrangement uses TRBV18 and TRBJ1-1, with D uncertain. The V and J ends lost 0 bases and 4 bases respectively, with 12 bases between them. The CDR3 covers 15 residues. CDR1 and CDR2 (germline): KGHSH, LQKENI. CDR3 protein: CASSPPTPTVTEAFF. Here the CDR3 DNA reads TGTGCCAGCTCACCACCTACCCCCACGGTCACTGAAGCTTTCTTT.

The CDR3 loop is CASSQYRGANYGYTF. The CDR3 coding sequence is TGTGCCAGCAGCCAATATAGGGGTGCTAACTATGGCTACACCTTC. The V and J genes are TRBV16 and TRBJ1-2, with D tentatively TRBD1 (5 bases). The germline gives CDR1 KGHSY, CDR2 FQNENV. The CDR3 is 15 amino acids. The V gene lost 1 base and the J gene lost 0 bases, with 9 bases spanning the gap.

The chain couples TRBV5-5 to TRBJ1-5; a possible D gene is TRBD1 (5 bases). Germline V CDR1 and CDR2: SGHKS, YYEKEE (reference sequence). The ends were cut back, 0 bases at V and 5 bases at J, with 9 bases in the middle. The CDR3 covers 14 residues. This CDR3 reads CASSLVQGDQPQHF. The CDR3, as DNA: TGTGCCAGCAGCTTGGTGCAGGGCGATCAGCCCCAGCATTTT.

The chain is built from TRBV7-2 and TRBJ1-6; 11 bases line up with TRBD1. CDR3 length: 14 amino acids. J was trimmed by 11 bases and V by 5 bases; bases with no gene match: 5. CDR1 is SGHTA, CDR2 FQGNSA, per germline. CDR3 bases: TGTGCCAGCAGCACGGGACAGGGGGTGGCACCCCTCCACTTT. Translated: CASSTGQGVAPLHF.

This chain joins TRBV25-1 and TRBJ1-6; unclear D gene. Germline CDR1 reads MGHDK; CDR2 reads SYGVNS. The CDR3 totals 14 residues. The ends were cut back, 4 bases at V and 6 bases at J, with 10 bases in the middle. CDR3 residues: CASSGGRANSPLHF. CDR3 bases: TGTGCCAGCAGTGGGGGAAGGGCTAATTCACCCCTCCACTTT.

J is TRBJ1-3 and V is TRBV19; D may be TRBD1 (5 bases). Trimming removed 8 bases from V and 2 bases from J, with 16 bases in between. CDR3 length equals 15 residues. Germline lookup yields CDR1 LNHDA and CDR2 SQIVND (reference sequence). The CDR3 loop is CASEGTNSAGNTIYF. As DNA, the CDR3 is TGTGCCAGTGAAGGGACGAACTCTGCTGGAAACACCATATATTTT. Looking up the rest from reference TRBV19 and TRBJ1-3 gives the full variable domain: DGGITQSPKYLFRKEGQNVTLSCEQNLNHDAMYWYRQDPGQGLRLIYYSQIVNDFQKGDIAEGYSVSREKKESFPLTVTSAQKNPTAFYLCASEGTNSAGNTIYFGEGSWLTVV.

This chain joins TRBV13 and TRBJ2-7; TRBD1 matches 11 bases. V lost 5 bases and J lost 3; bases outside the gene matches: 6. The CDR3 loop spans 15 amino acids. The germline CDR1 and CDR2 sequences are PRHDT and FYEKMQ (reference sequence). The CDR3 loop reads CASSLFGTGGYEQYF. The CDR3 nucleotides are TGTGCCAGCAGCCTATTTGGGACAGGGGGCTACGAGCAGTACTTC. The full variable domain, in which reference TRBV13 and TRBJ2-7 provide the parts outside the CDR3, is AAGVIQSPRHLIKEKRETATLKCYPIPRHDTVYWYQQGPGQDPQFLISFYEKMQSDKGSIPDRFSAQQFSDYHSELNMSSLELGDSALYFCASSLFGTGGYEQYFGPGTRLTVT.

This chain uses TRBV2 with TRBJ2-7; D is uncertain. Trimming stripped 4 bases from V and 3 bases from J, with 7 bases between. The CDR3 spans 12 residues. Germline loops: CDR1 SNHLY, CDR2 FYNNEI. CDR3 nucleotide sequence: TGTGCCAGCAGTGGGTCGGGCTACGAGCAGTACTTC. Translation gives CASSGSGYEQYF.